Sequencing of this T cell receptor beta chain was carried out in a study of shared clonotypes between healthy human individuals. Study-level background: Donors had three CD4 naive, three CD4 memory, two CD8 naive and one CD8 memory plate apiece.

Terminally differentiated effector memory CD45RA+ cells were excluded by CCR7 positive selection of CD45RO-negative cells. Study-wide points: The researchers took only blood, and tissue repertoires probably look different. Sequencing depth was predicted to influence how clonotypes are shared among donors.

Deep-level assay runs were performed. The protocol was immunoSEQ multiplex PCR, while the TCRdb copy is restricted to in-frame clones and leaves out a portion. The sample carries millions of clones, roughly 94% recorded once. V was shortened by 11 bases and J by 7 bases, with 21 bases between the two germline ends. The germline CDR1 and CDR2 sequences are MNHEY and SVGAGI. The CDR3 sequence is 14 residues long. Points on this clone: The antigen remains unidentified.

The sequencing input was naive CD8+ T cells sorted from blood. This chain links TRBV6-5 with TRBJ2-1, with D perhaps TRBD1 (6 bases). The TCR comes from a man aged 18 to 35 in good health. DNA of the CDR3: TGTGCCTCCCGGCGACAGGACGTTGGGAATGAGCAGTTCTTC. It translates to CASRRQDVGNEQFF.